The clone carrying this T cell receptor (beta chain) was found once. Its antigen is as yet unknown. Amplification yielded TCR beta CDR3 regions, with RNA transcripts as the source. In the first-round RT-PCR of the TCR CDR3, the HTBI primer set was used. From the multiplex PCR reads, TCRdb called clonotypes with MiXCR, one entry per CDR3 protein. Here the sample spans hundreds of thousands of distinct CDR3 sequences, roughly 15% being singletons. Germline CDR1 and CDR2: MDHEN and SYDVKM. V lost 2 bases, J lost 5 bases, and 8 bases stayed unmatched. The CDR3 consists of 15 residues. The data stem from a study of T cells in Graves' hyperthyroidism and ophthalmopathy. Study-level points and caveats: Stable hyperthyroidism was told apart from ophthalmopathy by a model built on 13 V-J features.

The rearrangement uses TRBV28 and TRBJ2-7; 8 bases match TRBD1. Sequenced material: blood. The clonotype originates from a woman aged 18-29 years with Graves' ophthalmopathy. CDR3 amino acids: CASSLGGQGAHEQYF. The CDR3 bases are TGTGCCAGCAGTTTAGGGGGGCAGGGGGCCCACGAGCAGTACTTC.